Here is one TCR beta chain with its context. There is no known antigen for this receptor. One base away there is no much larger clone; base qualities are not given. From cysteine to phenylalanine, the CDR3 is 16 amino acids long. Of all the DNA, just the CDR3 is kept, 48 bases in frame from base 1. V and J are trimmed by 4 bases and 4 bases, and the gene matches miss 5 bases of the junction. Sequences SEHNR (CDR1) and FQNEAQ (CDR2) are obtained from the germline V gene (reference sequence). The data derive from a study of T-cell memory formation after mild COVID-19 (dated by TCRdb to about 2021). Turning to the overall study: TCR sequence clusters from the two donors were found to be largely donor specific. T-cell clones expanding and contracting after mild COVID-19 in a couple of donors were tracked by longitudinal TCRalpha and TCRbeta repertoire sequencing. The cohort was made up of two young adult volunteers, one female and one male, who were previously healthy. Results and caveats for the whole study, not just this receptor: Some responding clones were detected in pre-infection memory, which suggested that pre-existing cross-reactive memory T cells had joined the SARS-CoV-2 response. Only two mild cases were covered by the study, and larger cohorts that include severe cases with pre-infection samples were considered necessary. Contracting CD4+ clones were located mainly in the CM and EM memory subsets, whereas CD8+ clones were found to be enriched in EMRA. Clones contracting from day 15 to 85 had balanced CD4/CD8 phenotypes, while a second wave expanding from day 15 to 37 was biased towards CD4+. The second-wave clones that peaked on day 37 were not confirmed to be SARS-CoV-2 specific.

Ficoll-Paque density gradient centrifugation was used to isolate PBMCs. The instrument was an Illumina NovaSeq 6000. TCRalpha and TCRbeta cDNA libraries were constructed by 5'RACE with constant-segment primers, with sample barcodes and unique molecular identifiers being introduced. RNA was extracted from every sample with Trizol reagent. Amplification of the libraries took two PCR steps, and the second step added a second sample barcode plus Illumina TruSeq adapters. Sequencing of libraries was performed on an Illumina NovaSeq with 2 x 150 bp paired-end reads. From the authors' description of their analysis: The reads were demultiplexed and collapsed into UMI-guided consensus sequences using migec v1.2.7. Using mixcr v2.1.11, the UMI consensuses were aligned to TRA and TRB V and J templates and assembled into clonotypes. A clonotype was counted as expanded or contracted only when both edgeR and NoisET called the clonotype significant, with the noise models trained on biological replicates. edgeR calls used a false discovery rate-adjusted p below 0.01 and a log2 fold-change threshold of 1. As an exploratory analysis of dynamics, max-normalized trajectories of the 1000 most abundant clonotypes were examined with PCA combined with hierarchical clustering. The CD4 or CD8 phenotype of responding clones was assigned using the separately sequenced CD4+ and CD8+ repertoires. Using fastp trimming at Q25 and MiXCR clonotype assembly, TCRdb reanalyzed the public sequencing data and kept in-frame beta chains. Merged by CDR3 protein, the rows form single entries marked with the most common genes and DNA. The V and J calls shown here were made by TCRdb, not taken from the authors' results. Recorded for this sample are 110,000 to 150,000 distinct CDR3 sequences; 13% to 15% of them occurred a single time. About 26% of the sample lies in the top ten.

The TCR sequence derives from an adult woman who had mild COVID-19 (a few samples of this study predate the infection). The sample titles of this study are shuffled in the database, so cell type and time point are left out; the donor was told from shared clones. Sequenced input: PBMCs or a T cell subset sorted from them (not recorded which). The V and J genes are TRBV7-9 and TRBJ1-3; 12 bases in the junction line up with TRBD1. The base sequence is TGTGCCAGCAGCTCGGGACAGGGGGCTCTGGGAAACACCATATATTTT. Protein translation: CASSSGQGALGNTIYF. With the portions outside the CDR3 filled from the reference TRBV7-9 and TRBJ1-3 genes, the complete variable region becomes DTGVSQNPRHKITKRGQNVTFRCDPISEHNRLYWYRQTLGQGPEFLTYFQNEAQLEKSRLLSDRFSAERPKGSFSTLEIQRTEQGDSAMYLCASSSGQGALGNTIYFGEGSWLTVV.